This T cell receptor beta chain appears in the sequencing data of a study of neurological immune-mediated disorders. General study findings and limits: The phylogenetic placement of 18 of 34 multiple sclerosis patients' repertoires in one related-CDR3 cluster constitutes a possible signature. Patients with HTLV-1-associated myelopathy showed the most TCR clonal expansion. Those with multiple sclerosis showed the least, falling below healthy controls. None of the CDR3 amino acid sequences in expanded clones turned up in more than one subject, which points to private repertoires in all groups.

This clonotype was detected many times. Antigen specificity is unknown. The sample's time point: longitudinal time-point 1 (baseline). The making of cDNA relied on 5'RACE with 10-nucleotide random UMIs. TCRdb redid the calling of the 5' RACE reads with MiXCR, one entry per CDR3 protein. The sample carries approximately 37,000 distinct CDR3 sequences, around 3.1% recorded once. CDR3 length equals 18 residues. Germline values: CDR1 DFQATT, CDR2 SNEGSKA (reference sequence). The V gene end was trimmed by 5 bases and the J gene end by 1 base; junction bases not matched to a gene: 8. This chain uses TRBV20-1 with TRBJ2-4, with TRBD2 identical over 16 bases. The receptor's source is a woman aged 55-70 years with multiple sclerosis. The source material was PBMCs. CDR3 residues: CSAPGTSGGATAKNIQYF. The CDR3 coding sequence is TGCAGTGCTCCGGGGACTAGCGGGGGGGCCACTGCCAAAAACATTCAGTACTTC.